This T cell receptor (beta chain) was documented in a study of shared clonotypes between healthy human individuals. The study, taken as a whole, reports: Naive CD4 clonotypes overlapped across a few donors at roughly 5%.

Germline V gene sequence: CDR1 SEHNR, CDR2 FQNEAQ (reference sequence). The V gene lost 4 bases and the J gene lost 0 bases, with 7 bases spanning the gap. There are 13 residues in the CDR3. This table comes from immunoSEQ multiplex PCR, and its TCRdb copy is limited to in-frame clones, with some not included. This repertoire shows roughly 1,800,000 clones, about 95% found once; its top ten account for around 1%. In regard to this clone: The antigen is unknown. At the DNA level, this CDR3 is encoded by other sequences in the same sample as well.

CD45RO-negative, CCR7-selected cells formed the naive CD8 fraction, which excluded terminally differentiated effector memory CD45RA+ cells. This sequence joins TRBV7-9 and TRBJ2-7; D gene ambiguous. This clonotype was sampled from a man between 18 and 29 years old in good health. The sequencing input was naive CD8+ T cells sorted from blood. Here the CDR3 DNA reads TGTGCCAGCAGCTCCAGGAGCTCCTACGAGCAGTACTTC. Its protein product is CASSSRSSYEQYF.